This T cell receptor (beta chain) was sequenced for a study of T cells after posttransplantation cyclophosphamide. Study-wide points: Donor-recipient repertoire similarity was low at 1-2 months, rising over year one. Skin or GI-infiltrating T cells shared few TRB sequences with blood. After PTCy, TRB diversity resembled that of CNI/methotrexate controls.

About this clone: Its matching antigen is unknown.

Clones were read by immunoSEQ multiplex PCR, and TCRdb kept only the in-frame ones, dropping some. The repertoire consists of over 7,500 clones, none detected only once. A marrow graft followed busulfan-fludarabine conditioning, with cyclophosphamide on days +3 and +4. This sample comprised PBMCs, obtained after an allogeneic stem cell transplant with post-transplant cyclophosphamide. The sequence was obtained from a young adult male patient who received an allogeneic stem cell transplant from an unrelated donor, was CMV-positive, and had acute and chronic GVHD. A subset of T cells may come from the graft donor.

The CDR3 is CASVPDRGRTDTQYF. DNA for the CDR3: TGTGCCAGCGTCCCGGACAGGGGTAGGACAGATACGCAGTATTTT. The chain couples TRBV7-8 to TRBJ2-3; 9 bases align to TRBD1. V gave up 8 bases and J gave up 3 bases; unmatched junction bases: 9. CDR1 and CDR2 from the germline V gene are SGHVS and FQNEAQ. The CDR3 totals 15 residues.